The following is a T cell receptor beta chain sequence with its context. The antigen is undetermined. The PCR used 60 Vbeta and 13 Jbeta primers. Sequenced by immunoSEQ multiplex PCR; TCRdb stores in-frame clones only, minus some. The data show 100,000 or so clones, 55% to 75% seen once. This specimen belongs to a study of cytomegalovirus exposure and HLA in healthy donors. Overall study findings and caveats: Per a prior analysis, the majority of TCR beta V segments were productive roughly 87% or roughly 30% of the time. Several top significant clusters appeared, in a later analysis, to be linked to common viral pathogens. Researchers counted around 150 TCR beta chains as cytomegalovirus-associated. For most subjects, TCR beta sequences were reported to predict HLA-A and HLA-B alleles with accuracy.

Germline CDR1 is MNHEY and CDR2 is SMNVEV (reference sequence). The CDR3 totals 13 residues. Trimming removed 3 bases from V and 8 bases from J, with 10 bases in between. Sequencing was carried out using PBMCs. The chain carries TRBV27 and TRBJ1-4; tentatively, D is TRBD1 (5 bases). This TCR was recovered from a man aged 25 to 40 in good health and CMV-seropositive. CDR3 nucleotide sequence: TGTGCCAGCAGTTTGGTGGGGCGGGAAAAACTGTTTTTT. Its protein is CASSLVGREKLFF.